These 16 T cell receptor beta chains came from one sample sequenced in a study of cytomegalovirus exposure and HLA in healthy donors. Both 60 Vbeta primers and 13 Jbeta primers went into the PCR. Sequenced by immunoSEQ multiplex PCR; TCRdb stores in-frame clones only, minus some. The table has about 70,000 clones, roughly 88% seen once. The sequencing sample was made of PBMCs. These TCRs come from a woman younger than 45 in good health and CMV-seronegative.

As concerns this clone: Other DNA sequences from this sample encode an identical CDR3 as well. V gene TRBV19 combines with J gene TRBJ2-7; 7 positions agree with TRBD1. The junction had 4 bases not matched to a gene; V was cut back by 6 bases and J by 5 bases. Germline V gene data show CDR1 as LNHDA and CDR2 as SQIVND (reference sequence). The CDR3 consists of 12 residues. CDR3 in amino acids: CASSLGQDEQYF. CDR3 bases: TGTGCCAGTAGCCTAGGACAGGACGAGCAGTACTTC.

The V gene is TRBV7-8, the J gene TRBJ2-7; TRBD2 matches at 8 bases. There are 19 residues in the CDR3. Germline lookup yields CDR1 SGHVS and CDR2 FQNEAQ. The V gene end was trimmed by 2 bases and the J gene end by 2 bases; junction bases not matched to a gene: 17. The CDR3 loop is CASSLYAPVSGSWAYEQYF. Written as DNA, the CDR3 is TGTGCCAGCAGCTTATATGCCCCCGTGAGCGGGAGTTGGGCCTACGAGCAGTACTTC.

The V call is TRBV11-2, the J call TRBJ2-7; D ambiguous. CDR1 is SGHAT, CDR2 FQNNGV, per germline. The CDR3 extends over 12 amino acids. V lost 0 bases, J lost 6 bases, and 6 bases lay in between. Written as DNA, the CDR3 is TGTGCCAGCAGCTTAGACAGAACCGAGCAGTACTTC. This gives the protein CASSLDRTEQYF.

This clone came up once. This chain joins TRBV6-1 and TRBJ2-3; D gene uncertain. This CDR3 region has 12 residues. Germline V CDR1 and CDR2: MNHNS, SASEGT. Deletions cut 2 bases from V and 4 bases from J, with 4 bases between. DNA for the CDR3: TGTGCCAGCAGTGAATTAGCAGATACGCAGTATTTT. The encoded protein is CASSELADTQYF.

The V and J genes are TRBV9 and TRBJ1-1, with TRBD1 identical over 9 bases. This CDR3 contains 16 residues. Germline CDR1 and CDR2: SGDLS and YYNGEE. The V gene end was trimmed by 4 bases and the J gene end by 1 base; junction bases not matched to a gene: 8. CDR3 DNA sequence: TGTGCCAGCAGCCCCCGGACAGGGGAAAGGAACACTGAAGCTTTCTTT. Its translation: CASSPRTGERNTEAFF.

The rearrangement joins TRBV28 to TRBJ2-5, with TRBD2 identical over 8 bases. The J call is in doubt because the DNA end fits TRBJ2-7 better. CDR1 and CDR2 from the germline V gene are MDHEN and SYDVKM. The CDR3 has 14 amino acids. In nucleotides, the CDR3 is TGTGCCAGCAGCCACAGGTCGGGAGGGTACGAGCAGTACTTC. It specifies CASSHRSGGYEQYF.

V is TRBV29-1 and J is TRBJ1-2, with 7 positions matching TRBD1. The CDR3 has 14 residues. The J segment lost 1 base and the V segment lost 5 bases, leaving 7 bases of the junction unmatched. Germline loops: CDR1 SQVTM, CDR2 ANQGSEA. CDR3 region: CSVPAGGVNYGYTF. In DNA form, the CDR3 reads TGCAGCGTTCCGGCAGGGGGAGTTAACTATGGCTACACCTTC.

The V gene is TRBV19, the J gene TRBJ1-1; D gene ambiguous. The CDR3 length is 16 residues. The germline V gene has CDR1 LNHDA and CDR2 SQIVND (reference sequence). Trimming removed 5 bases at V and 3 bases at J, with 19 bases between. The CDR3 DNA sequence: TGTGCCAGTAGTCGAATCCTCACCAGTGCCGACACTGAAGCTTTCTTT. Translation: CASSRILTSADTEAFF.

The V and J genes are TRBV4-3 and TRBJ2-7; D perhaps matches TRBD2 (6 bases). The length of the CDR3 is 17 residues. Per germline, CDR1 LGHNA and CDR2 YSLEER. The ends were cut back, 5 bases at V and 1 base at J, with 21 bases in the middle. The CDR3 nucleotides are TGCGCCAGCAGCGCCAGACATATAGCGGCTGCTTCCTACGAGCAGTACTTC. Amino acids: CASSARHIAAASYEQYF.

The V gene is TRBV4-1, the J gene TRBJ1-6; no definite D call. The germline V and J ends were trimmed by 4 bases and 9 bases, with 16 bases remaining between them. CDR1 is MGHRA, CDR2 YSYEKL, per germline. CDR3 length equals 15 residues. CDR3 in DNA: TGCGCCAGCAGCCCAGTCACGGGAAAGGGTTCACCCCTCCACTTT. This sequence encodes CASSPVTGKGSPLHF.

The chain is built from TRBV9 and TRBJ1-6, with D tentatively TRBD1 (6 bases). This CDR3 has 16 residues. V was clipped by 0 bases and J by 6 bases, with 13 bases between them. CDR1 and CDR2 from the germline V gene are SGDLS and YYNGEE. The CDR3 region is CASSVEGGRGNSPLHF. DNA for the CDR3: TGTGCCAGCAGCGTAGAGGGTGGCAGGGGTAATTCACCCCTCCACTTT.

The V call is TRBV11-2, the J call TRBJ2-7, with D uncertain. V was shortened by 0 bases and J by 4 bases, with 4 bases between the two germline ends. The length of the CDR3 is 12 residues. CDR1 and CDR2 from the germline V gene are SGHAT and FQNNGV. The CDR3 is CASSLEQYEQYF. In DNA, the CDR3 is TGTGCCAGCAGCTTAGAACAGTACGAGCAGTACTTC.

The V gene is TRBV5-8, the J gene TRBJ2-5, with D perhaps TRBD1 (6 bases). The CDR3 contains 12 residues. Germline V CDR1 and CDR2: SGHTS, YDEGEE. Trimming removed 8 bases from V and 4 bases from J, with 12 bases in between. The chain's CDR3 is CASRSRGETQYF. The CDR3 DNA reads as TGTGCCAGTCGTTCCAGGGGAGAGACCCAGTACTTC.

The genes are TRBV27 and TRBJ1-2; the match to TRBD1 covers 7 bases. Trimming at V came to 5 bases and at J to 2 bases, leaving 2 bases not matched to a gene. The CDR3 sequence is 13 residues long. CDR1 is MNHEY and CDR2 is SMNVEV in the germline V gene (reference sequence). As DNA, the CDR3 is TGTGCCAGCAGTCTACAGGGGAACTATGGCTACACCTTC. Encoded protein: CASSLQGNYGYTF.

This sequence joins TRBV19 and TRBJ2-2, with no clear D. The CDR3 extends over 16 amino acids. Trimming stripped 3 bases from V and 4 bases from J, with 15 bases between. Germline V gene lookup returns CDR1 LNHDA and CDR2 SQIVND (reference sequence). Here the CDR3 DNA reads TGTGCCAGTAGTATCGAGGCCAGCCGTCGCACCGGGGAGCTGTTTTTT. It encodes CASSIEASRRTGELFF.

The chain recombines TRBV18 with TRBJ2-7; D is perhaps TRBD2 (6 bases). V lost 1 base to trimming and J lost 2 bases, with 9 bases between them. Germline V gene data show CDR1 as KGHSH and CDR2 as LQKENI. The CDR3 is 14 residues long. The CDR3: CASSPRSGAYEQYF. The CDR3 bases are TGTGCCAGCTCACCACGGTCGGGGGCCTACGAGCAGTACTTC.